Below are 21 T cell receptor beta chains sequenced from a single sample in a study of blood T cells in healthy people across ages. Primers used in a second PCR of roughly 6 to 11 cycles were a sample-barcoded 5' primer and a J-beta primer mix. Via MiXCR, TCRdb re-called the 5' RACE reads, giving one row per CDR3 protein. The sample lists hundreds of thousands of distinct CDR3 sequences, around 50% occurring once. The source material was blood. The receptors stem from a woman of 80 years or more in good health.

This clonotype was seen many times. This chain uses TRBV6-1 with TRBJ2-5; D unclear. V was clipped by 2 bases and J by 1 base, with 5 bases between them. Germline V lookup: CDR1 MNHNS, CDR2 SASEGT. The CDR3 consists of 13 residues. The CDR3 here is CASSERPQETQYF. In DNA form, the CDR3 reads TGTGCCAGCAGTGAACGTCCCCAAGAGACCCAGTACTTC.

With respect to this clonotype: One base away lies a much larger clone, so this may be a sequencing read error. In nucleotides, the CDR3 is TGTGCCAGCAGTACCTTACAGGGGAGAGCGGACACCATATATTTT. This translates into CASSTLQGRADTIYF. The chain recombines TRBV6-5 with TRBJ1-3, with 7 bases matching TRBD1. With V trimmed by 5 bases and J by 8 bases, 12 bases remained unmatched. The germline gives CDR1 MNHEY, CDR2 SVGAGI. The CDR3 runs to 15 residues.

This chain links TRBV27 with TRBJ2-1, with 8 bases aligning to TRBD1. This CDR3 region has 16 residues. Losses at the gene ends were 3 bases for V and 4 bases for J; bases not matched to a gene: 8. Germline V gene sequence: CDR1 MNHEY, CDR2 SMNVEV (reference sequence). The CDR3 loop reads CASSLNRGYRYNEQFF. For the CDR3, the DNA is TGTGCCAGCAGTTTGAACAGGGGGTATCGATACAATGAGCAGTTCTTC.

In nucleotides, the CDR3 is TGTGCCAGCAGCTTTATGGACAGGGTTGGGGAGCAGTTCTTC. As protein: CASSFMDRVGEQFF. V is TRBV7-6 and J is TRBJ2-1, with TRBD1 matching over 8 bases. The ends lost 3 bases at V and 10 bases at J; junction bases unmatched: 8. Germline-derived CDR1 and CDR2 are SGHVS and FNYEAQ. The CDR3 is made up of 14 amino acids. Together with reference TRBV7-6 and TRBJ2-1, the CDR3 gives the full variable domain: GAGVSQSPRYKVTKRGQDVALRCDPISGHVSLYWYRQALGQGPEFLTYFNYEAQQDKSGLPNDRFSAERPEGSISTLTIQRTEQRDSAMYRCASSFMDRVGEQFFGPGTRLTVL.

Many counts were recorded for this clonotype. The rearrangement links TRBV20-1 to TRBJ2-1, with 14 bases matching TRBD2. V trimming: 5 bases; J trimming: 1 base; junction bases outside the gene matches: 4. This CDR3 spans 16 amino acids. CDR1 DFQATT and CDR2 SNEGSKA come from the germline V gene (reference sequence). DNA for the CDR3: TGCAGTGCTTTGACTAGCGGGAGGGTATCCTACAATGAGCAGTTCTTC. Residues: CSALTSGRVSYNEQFF.

Worth noting for this clonotype: Just one base apart from a much larger clone, this may be a read error. The gene calls are TRBV28 and TRBJ2-1; 8 bases match TRBD2. The DNA end is more similar to TRBJ2-7, so the J call may be wrong. Germline CDR1 and CDR2: MDHEN and SYDVKM. CDR3 length: 16 amino acids. The CDR3 DNA sequence: TGTGCCAGCAGTACCCCGCGGGGGGCTAACTACAATGAGCAGTACTTC. This gives the protein CASSTPRGANYNEQYF.

The chain has TRBV12-3 or TRBV12-4 and TRBJ1-5; no firm D call. Between the trimmed V and J ends, which lost 5 bases and 5 bases, there was a span of 22 bases. The length of the CDR3 is 17 residues. The CDR3 DNA sequence: TGTGCCAGCAGTCCCTCCTTAAACTTTGACGGAGATCAGCCCCAGCATTTT. Its translation is CASSPSLNFDGDQPQHF.

This chain connects TRBV7-2 to TRBJ2-1; D remains unclear. Trimming pared 1 base from V and 5 bases from J, leaving 15 bases between. Germline CDR1 is SGHTA and CDR2 is FQGNSA. The CDR3 consists of 16 residues. CDR3 nucleotides: TGTGCCAGCAGCTTAGTGGCTGACCTATTAAACAATGAGCAGTTCTTC. Its protein is CASSLVADLLNNEQFF.

As concerns this clonotype: One end of the junction varies from germline; a read error may be responsible. The chain carries TRBV20-1 and TRBJ2-4; a possible D gene is TRBD2 (5 bases). In germline, CDR1 is DFQATT, CDR2 SNEGSKA (reference sequence). The CDR3 is 11 residues long. This CDR3 is CSARAGSIQYF. CDR3 nucleotide sequence: TGCAGTGCGAGAGCTGGGAGCATTCAGTACTTC.

This clonotype was observed a handful of times. CDR3 loop: CAIRQEPSYNEQYF. CDR3 nucleotides: TGTGCCATCAGACAGGAGCCCTCCTACAATGAGCAGTACTTC. The chain has TRBV10-3 and TRBJ2-1, with D tentatively TRBD1 (5 bases). Judging by the DNA end, TRBJ2-7 fits better; the J call may be wrong. CDR1 and CDR2 from the germline V gene are ENHRY and SYGVKD. There are 14 residues in the CDR3.

The gene calls are TRBV18 and TRBJ1-4, with D unresolved. The CDR3 loop spans 12 amino acids. CDR1 is KGHSH, CDR2 LQKENI, per germline. V was pared by 6 bases and J by 6 bases, with 8 bases between. The CDR3 loop reads CASSYLDEKLFF. The DNA of the CDR3 is TGTGCCAGCTCGTACCTCGATGAAAAACTGTTTTTT.

To note about this clonotype: A much larger clone lies one base from this, so it may be a read error. In nucleotides, the CDR3 is TGTGCCAGCAGCGTAATGGGGCACCCAGATACGCAGTATTTT. Translating gives CASSVMGHPDTQYF. The chain joins TRBV7-9 to TRBJ2-3; possibly TRBD1 for D (5 bases). The CDR3 is 14 amino acids. Germline lookup yields CDR1 SEHNR and CDR2 FQNEAQ (reference sequence). V was pared by 5 bases and J by 4 bases, with 13 bases between.

The chain recombines TRBV7-3 with TRBJ2-1; D not resolved. Germline CDR1 SGHTA, CDR2 FQGTGA. The CDR3 is made up of 15 amino acids. Trimming shortened V by 3 bases and J by 0 bases, and 9 bases separated the two germline ends. The CDR3 protein is CASSFLVSSYNEQFF. CDR3 DNA sequence: TGTGCCAGCAGCTTCTTAGTGAGCTCCTACAATGAGCAGTTCTTC.

This clonotype appeared a few times. This sequence joins TRBV19 and TRBJ2-3; D is uncertain. V lost 5 bases and J lost 0, with 15 bases in between. The CDR3 runs to 16 residues. From germline, CDR1 is LNHDA and CDR2 SQIVND (reference sequence). DNA for the CDR3: TGTGCCAGTAGTGACATCGACCGCTTGAGCACAGATACGCAGTATTTT. It translates to CASSDIDRLSTDTQYF.

This clonotype was counted only a few times. This chain connects TRBV7-2 to TRBJ2-2; 7 bases fit TRBD2. The CDR3 is 16 residues long. Germline V lookup: CDR1 SGHTA, CDR2 FQGNSA. J lost 0 bases, V lost 6 bases, and 7 bases had no gene match. The CDR3 protein is CASSQARGSNTGELFF. The CDR3 region has the DNA TGTGCCAGCAGTCAGGCGCGGGGGTCGAACACCGGGGAGCTGTTTTTT.

The rearrangement joins TRBV12-3 or TRBV12-4 to TRBJ2-7; D is perhaps TRBD2 (6 bases). The DNA end is a closer match to TRBJ2-5, so the J assignment may be wrong. This CDR3 region has 15 residues. CDR3 in amino acids: CASSLGGAGQETQYF. CDR3 in DNA: TGTGCCAGCAGTTTGGGTGGGGCGGGGCAAGAGACCCAGTACTTC.

The genes are TRBV29-1 and TRBJ1-1; TRBD1 might be the D (5 bases). CDR3 size: 13 residues. Germline values: CDR1 SQVTM, CDR2 ANQGSEA. Trimming removed 7 bases at V and 4 bases at J, with 16 bases between. CDR3 in amino acids: CSAHGGGGTEAFF. The CDR3 region has the DNA TGCAGCGCCCACGGGGGGGGAGGCACTGAAGCTTTCTTT.

The chain couples TRBV7-9 to TRBJ2-5; possibly TRBD1 for D (6 bases). Judging by the DNA end, TRBJ2-7 fits better; the J call may be wrong. CDR1 is SEHNR, CDR2 FQNEAQ, per germline (reference sequence). The CDR3 loop spans 14 amino acids. The CDR3 DNA reads TGTGCCAGCAGCTCCCGGGACAACCACTACGAGCAGTACTTC. Encoded protein: CASSSRDNHYEQYF.

This chain joins TRBV4-2 and TRBJ2-5; 12 bases line up with TRBD2. Germline V lookup: CDR1 LGHNA, CDR2 YNFKEQ. The CDR3 runs 19 residues. Losses at the gene ends were 1 base for V and 5 bases for J; bases not matched to a gene: 14. The DNA of the CDR3 is TGTGCCAGCAGCCAAGTGGCTAGCGGGGGGGCCCCAGAATGGGAGACCCAGTACTTC. Its protein product is CASSQVASGGAPEWETQYF.

The V call is TRBV4-3, the J call TRBJ1-2, with unresolved D. There are 14 residues in the CDR3. Germline V lookup: CDR1 LGHNA, CDR2 YSLEER. Trimming removed 4 bases at V and 5 bases at J, with 14 bases between. The CDR3, as DNA: TGCGCCAGCAGCCCCCTCATCGTGGGATATGGCTACACCTTC. Translated, it gives CASSPLIVGYGYTF.

The V and J genes are TRBV12-3 or TRBV12-4 and TRBJ1-1; D unclear. V was trimmed by 3 bases and J by 7 bases, leaving 21 bases between them. The CDR3 length is 16 residues. Here the CDR3 reads CASSFPASRLPLEAFF. The CDR3, as DNA: TGTGCCAGCAGTTTTCCCGCCAGCAGGCTCCCCCTTGAAGCTTTCTTT.